This T cell receptor beta chain stems from a study of T cells after yellow fever vaccination. Whole-study results and caveats: Some clonotypes, a small share, were shared between CD4 and CD8 compartments.

TCRdb re-analysed the 5' RACE reads in MiXCR, keeping a single row per CDR3 protein. The table has some 200,000 distinct CDR3 sequences, more than 9.5% seen once. Germline V gives CDR1 SGHAT, CDR2 FQNNGV. CDR3 length: 18 residues. Trimming pared 0 bases from V and 7 bases from J, leaving 21 bases between. There are a few counts of this clonotype. No antigen is known for it. The chain is built from TRBV11-2 and TRBJ2-2; a possible D gene is TRBD1 (6 bases). The source of this sequence is a man aged 18-30 years who received the YFV17D yellow fever vaccine. The sample here was CD8+ T cells sorted from PBMCs, taken 15 days after the yellow fever booster vaccination. The CDR3 nucleotides read TGTGCCAGCAGCTTAGAATTTCCTAGTGGAACAGGGAGCGGGGAGCTGTTTTTT. Translating it yields CASSLEFPSGTGSGELFF.